The 28 T cell receptor beta chains listed next were all sequenced from one sample in a study of T cell repertoires in cytomegalovirus infection. TCRdb analysed the reads with MiXCR anew, one entry per CDR3 protein. The table records tens of thousands of distinct CDR3 sequences, 20% to 25% of them present only once. Their target antigens are unknown. The sequences come from CD8+ T cells from cultured PBMCs, collected from culture after CMV antigen stimulation. These receptors all stem from a human donor in good health (CMV status not recorded). Some clones in this sample may be carry-over from other donors' samples.

This clonotype was found a few times. The V call is TRBV19, the J call TRBJ2-1, with 9 bases matching TRBD2. The germline V gene encodes CDR1 LNHDA and CDR2 SQIVND (reference sequence). The CDR3 contains 18 residues. V lost 7 bases to trimming and J lost 8 bases; unmatched junction nucleotides: 21. The CDR3 loop reads CASTPSFRASGDGHEQFF. The CDR3 DNA sequence: TGTGCCAGTACCCCGAGCTTCCGAGCTAGCGGGGACGGCCATGAGCAGTTCTTC. The entire variable domain, with the rest obtained from reference TRBV19 and TRBJ2-1, is as follows: DGGITQSPKYLFRKEGQNVTLSCEQNLNHDAMYWYRQDPGQGLRLIYYSQIVNDFQKGDIAEGYSVSREKKESFPLTVTSAQKNPTAFYLCASTPSFRASGDGHEQFFGPGTRLTVL.

This clonotype was recorded a few times. The V gene is TRBV6-4, the J gene TRBJ2-1, with 9 nucleotides matching TRBD1. V was clipped by 0 bases and J by 8 bases; unmatched bases: 5. Germline lookup yields CDR1 MRHNA and CDR2 SNTAGT. The CDR3 is made up of 15 amino acids. DNA for the CDR3: TGTGCCAGCAGTGACTCGGGACAGGGTTCCGATGAGCAGTTCTTC. It translates to CASSDSGQGSDEQFF.

This clonotype was seen only a few times. The V call is TRBV6-2 or TRBV6-3, the J call TRBJ1-6; the D gene is possibly TRBD1 (6 bases). V was cut by 6 bases and J by 7 bases, with 16 bases left in between. The CDR3 runs to 15 residues. Looked up from germline, CDR1 is MNHEY and CDR2 is SVGEGT. Here the CDR3 reads CASSFTGFENSPLHF. CDR3 nucleotides: TGTGCCAGCAGCTTCACAGGGTTCGAGAATTCACCCCTCCACTTT.

This clonotype was found a few times. The CDR3 loop is CASSGPTELPNQPQHF. The CDR3 bases are TGTGCCAGCAGTGGCCCGACAGAGCTTCCCAATCAGCCCCAGCATTTT. This rearrangement joins TRBV25-1 to TRBJ1-5, with a weak D call TRBD1 (5 bases). Germline-derived CDR1 and CDR2 are MGHDK and SYGVNS. The CDR3 runs 16 residues. V lost 4 bases to trimming and J lost 3 bases, with 16 bases between them.

DNA of the CDR3: TGTGCCAGCAGCACGGGGCGTAATCAGCCCCAGCATTTT. Translating it yields CASSTGRNQPQHF. V gene TRBV7-2 combines with J gene TRBJ1-5; D is perhaps TRBD1 (5 bases). With 5 bases removed from V and 4 bases from J, the gap between germline ends came to 9 bases. The CDR3 is 13 residues long. From germline, CDR1 is SGHTA and CDR2 FQGNSA.

The chain uses TRBV2 and TRBJ1-6; 8 bases fit TRBD1. Germline CDR1 is SNHLY and CDR2 is FYNNEI. Trimming cost V 5 bases and J 7 bases; bases outside gene matches: 7. The CDR3 totals 15 residues. As DNA, the CDR3 is TGTGCCAGCAGTTCTTCCGGGACAGGAAATTCACCCCTCCACTTT. It encodes CASSSSGTGNSPLHF.

The chain has TRBV7-9 and TRBJ2-3; D not resolved. Per germline, CDR1 SEHNR and CDR2 FQNEAQ (reference sequence). Trimming took off 5 bases at V and 6 bases at J, with 12 bases between the two ends. The CDR3 consists of 13 residues. In DNA form, the CDR3 reads TGTGCCAGCAGCCCCGGTGGGTGGGATACGCAGTATTTT. Encoded protein: CASSPGGWDTQYF.

The chain joins TRBV12-3 or TRBV12-4 to TRBJ1-1, with a possible D match to TRBD1 (5 bases). This CDR3 is built from 14 residues. Trimming removed 3 bases at V and 1 base at J, with 9 bases between. The CDR3 reads CASSFLRGNTEAFF. The CDR3 nucleotides are TGTGCCAGCAGTTTTCTAAGGGGGAACACTGAAGCTTTCTTT.

This clonotype has just a few counts. The rearrangement joins TRBV5-6 to TRBJ1-6; perhaps TRBD1 as D (5 bases). Germline CDR1 reads SGHDT; CDR2 reads YYEEEE. V lost 0 bases and J 16 bases, leaving 14 bases between the germline ends. CDR3 length: 13 amino acids. The CDR3 coding sequence is TGTGCCAGCAGCTTGGGACAGTCATTAAATCTCCACTTT. Amino acid sequence: CASSLGQSLNLHF.

This clonotype has just a few counts. V usage is TRBV19 and J usage is TRBJ2-1, with D perhaps assigned TRBD1 or TRBD2 (5 bases each). Germline CDR1 is LNHDA and CDR2 is SQIVND (reference sequence). Trimming took off 5 bases at V and 9 bases at J, with 14 bases between the two ends. CDR3 length: 13 residues. The CDR3 here is CASSFSGTSEQFF. DNA of the CDR3: TGTGCCAGTAGTTTTTCAGGGACGAGTGAGCAGTTCTTC.

V gene TRBV27 combines with J gene TRBJ2-7; D might be TRBD1 (7 bases). The CDR3 length is 16 residues. Germline assignment: CDR1 MNHEY and CDR2 SMNVEV (reference sequence). The V and J ends lost 5 bases and 1 base respectively, with 18 bases between them. The CDR3 spells CASSTSRGEVSYEQYF. The CDR3 region has the DNA TGTGCCAGCAGTACCTCCAGGGGGGAAGTATCCTACGAGCAGTACTTC.

There are many counts of this clonotype. The V and J genes are TRBV7-2 and TRBJ1-2; possibly TRBD1 for D (5 bases). V was shortened by 2 bases and J by 7 bases, with 17 bases between the two germline ends. The CDR3 has 15 amino acids. CDR1 and CDR2 from the germline V gene are SGHTA and FQGNSA. The DNA for the CDR3 is TGTGCCAGCAGCTTACTATTAGGGGAAATGGTTGGCTACACCTTC. This sequence encodes CASSLLLGEMVGYTF.

The chain employs TRBV7-2 and TRBJ1-2, with D hard to call. V was pared by 1 base and J by 8 bases, with 14 bases between. The CDR3 is made up of 14 amino acids. Germline CDR1 SGHTA, CDR2 FQGNSA. CDR3 bases: TGTGCCAGCAGCTTAGGCAGGCAGCCCAGCGGCTACACCTTC. Amino acids: CASSLGRQPSGYTF.

There are many counts of this clonotype. The V gene is TRBV7-6, the J gene TRBJ1-1; 9 positions match TRBD1. V lost 5 bases to trimming and J lost 4 bases; unmatched junction nucleotides: 8. The CDR3 totals 15 residues. Germline CDR1 and CDR2: SGHVS and FNYEAQ. CDR3 bases: TGTGCCAGCAGCCCCGGACAGGGGCCGGCCACTGAAGCTTTCTTT. Encoded protein: CASSPGQGPATEAFF.

Worth noting for this clonotype: One end of the junction fails to match germline, which may point to a read error. The gene calls are TRBV11-2 and TRBJ1-5, with D possibly being TRBD1 (5 bases). The CDR3 sequence is 14 residues long. Germline values: CDR1 SGHAT, CDR2 FQNNGV. CDR3 sequence (DNA): TGTGCCAGCAGCGTAGACGGGGGAATGCAGCCCCAGCATTTT. It is translated as CASSVDGGMQPQHF.

V gene TRBV4-1 combines with J gene TRBJ2-2; no reliable D call. Germline lookup yields CDR1 MGHRA and CDR2 YSYEKL. Trimming took off 4 bases at V and 6 bases at J, with 12 bases between the two ends. The CDR3 consists of 14 residues. CDR3 bases: TGCGCCAGCAGCCTTCGGATGGGATCCGGGGAGCTGTTTTTT. Amino acid sequence: CASSLRMGSGELFF.

In this sample, this clonotype turned up a few times. The chain uses TRBV12-3 or TRBV12-4 and TRBJ1-4; 7 bases match TRBD1. The J segment lost 7 bases and the V segment lost 6 bases, leaving 8 bases of the junction unmatched. The CDR3 is 14 amino acids. The CDR3 bases are TGTGCCAGCAGCCCGACAGGGATAAGTGAAAAACTGTTTTTT. This codes for CASSPTGISEKLFF.

Only a few counts were recorded for this clonotype. The CDR3 protein is CASSSRGGGTEAFF. DNA for the CDR3: TGTGCCAGCAGTTCCCGGGGTGGTGGCACTGAAGCTTTCTTT. J is TRBJ1-1 and V is TRBV12-3 or TRBV12-4; D gene ambiguous. Trimming pared 4 bases from V and 4 bases from J, leaving 13 bases between. The CDR3 is made up of 14 amino acids.

This clonotype turned up a few times. The chain employs TRBV4-1 and TRBJ2-1; D is unclear. The germline V gene has CDR1 MGHRA and CDR2 YSYEKL. V gave up 4 bases and J gave up 4 bases, with 8 bases separating them. This CDR3 spans 13 amino acids. In DNA, the CDR3 is TGCGCCAGCAGCCCCACAGAATACAATGAGCAGTTCTTC. It encodes CASSPTEYNEQFF.

The chain is built from TRBV7-8 and TRBJ2-2; D is possibly TRBD1 or TRBD2 (5 bases each). The CDR3 covers 15 residues. The V and J ends lost 4 bases and 10 bases respectively, with 19 bases between them. Germline CDR1 is SGHVS and CDR2 is FQNEAQ. CDR3 region: CASSSPGTVIEELFF. The CDR3 nucleotides are TGTGCCAGCAGCTCGCCCGGGACGGTCATCGAGGAGCTGTTTTTT.

The chain combines TRBV7-3 with TRBJ2-1; D gene unclear. The germline gives CDR1 SGHTA, CDR2 FQGTGA. The CDR3 sequence is 11 residues long. The V and J ends lost 8 bases and 7 bases respectively, with 9 bases between them. In DNA, the CDR3 is TGTGCCAGCCCTATCCAGAATGAGCAGTTCTTC. It translates to CASPIQNEQFF.

This clonotype was picked up a small number of times. This chain joins TRBV7-9 and TRBJ2-7; D is possibly TRBD1 (6 bases). Trimming stripped 5 bases from V and 4 bases from J, with 15 bases between. This CDR3 region has 14 residues. Germline V lookup: CDR1 SEHNR, CDR2 FQNEAQ (reference sequence). CDR3 in amino acids: CASSPGIGGYEQYF. In DNA, the CDR3 is TGTGCCAGCAGCCCGGGGATAGGGGGATACGAGCAGTACTTC.

Written as DNA, the CDR3 is TGTGCCAGCAGTTTATCGACGGGTGGAGGCTACACCTTC. It codes for CASSLSTGGGYTF. V and J are TRBV12-3 or TRBV12-4 and TRBJ1-2, with no clear D. The CDR3 length is 13 residues. Trimming removed 2 bases at V and 8 bases at J, with 12 bases between.

Worth noting for this clonotype: One end of the junction varies from germline; a read error may be responsible. This chain links TRBV6-5 with TRBJ1-1; D gene ambiguous. This CDR3 comprises 14 residues. Germline lookup yields CDR1 MNHEY and CDR2 SVGAGI. CDR3 sequence reads: CASGYSGENTEAFF. The CDR3 DNA is TGTGCCAGCGGTTACTCCGGGGAGAACACTGAAGCTTTCTTT.

This clonotype turned up a few times. The chain joins TRBV6-5 to TRBJ1-2; D not certain. There are 19 residues in the CDR3. Germline loops: CDR1 MNHEY, CDR2 SVGAGI. The ends were cut back, 0 bases at V and 0 bases at J, with 20 bases in the middle. CDR3 DNA: TGTGCCAGCAGTTACTCGAAAGTAGGCGAGGACCGGGCTAACTATGGCTACACCTTC. Residues: CASSYSKVGEDRANYGYTF.

This chain joins TRBV4-3 and TRBJ2-5; 7 nucleotides agree with TRBD1. Per the germline V gene, CDR1 is LGHNA and CDR2 is YSLEER. CDR3 length: 17 amino acids. Germline trimming cut 3 bases from V and 7 bases from J; bases unmatched to any gene: 17. In nucleotides, the CDR3 is TGCGCCAGCAGCCACTCAACGGACAGGCTATATCGGGGGACCCAGTACTTC. Residues: CASSHSTDRLYRGTQYF.

The rearrangement links TRBV4-1 to TRBJ1-5; TRBD1 matches 9 bases. Germline lookup yields CDR1 MGHRA and CDR2 YSYEKL. J was trimmed by 4 bases and V by 3 bases; bases with no gene match: 4. The CDR3 extends over 15 amino acids. The CDR3 loop reads CASSHRQGVNQPQHF. The CDR3 coding sequence is TGCGCCAGCAGCCACCGACAGGGGGTTAATCAGCCCCAGCATTTT.

The chain links TRBV7-2 to TRBJ1-2; tentative D call: TRBD1 (5 bases). The CDR3 sequence is 14 residues long. V lost 4 bases, J lost 6 bases, and 15 bases lay in between. CDR1 is SGHTA and CDR2 is FQGNSA in the germline V gene. DNA of the CDR3: TGTGCCAGCAGCTCGGACCTGGCGGGGGATGGCTACACCTTC. It encodes CASSSDLAGDGYTF.